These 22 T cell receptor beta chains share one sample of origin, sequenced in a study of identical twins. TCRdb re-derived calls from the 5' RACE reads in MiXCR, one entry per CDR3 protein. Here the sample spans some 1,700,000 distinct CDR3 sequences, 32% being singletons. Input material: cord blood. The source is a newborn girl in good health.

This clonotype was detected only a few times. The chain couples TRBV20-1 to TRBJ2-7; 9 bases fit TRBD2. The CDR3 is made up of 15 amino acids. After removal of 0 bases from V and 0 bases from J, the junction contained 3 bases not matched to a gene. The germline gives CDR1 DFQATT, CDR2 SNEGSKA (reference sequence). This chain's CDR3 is CSARDASGNSYEQYF. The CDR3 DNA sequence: TGCAGTGCTAGAGATGCTAGCGGGAACTCCTACGAGCAGTACTTC.

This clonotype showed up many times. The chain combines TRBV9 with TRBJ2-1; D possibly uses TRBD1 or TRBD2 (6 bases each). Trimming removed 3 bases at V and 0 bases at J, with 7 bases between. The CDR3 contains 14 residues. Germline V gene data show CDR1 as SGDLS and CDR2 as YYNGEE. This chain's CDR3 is CASSEGGSYNEQFF. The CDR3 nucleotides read TGTGCCAGCAGCGAGGGGGGCTCCTACAATGAGCAGTTCTTC.

The CDR3 sequence is CASSPPASLGQRETQYF. The DNA for the CDR3 is TGTGCCAGCTCACCACCGGCCTCGCTAGGTCAGAGAGAGACCCAGTACTTC. The chain uses TRBV18 and TRBJ2-5, with D hard to call. This CDR3 is built from 17 residues. Trimming took 0 bases from V and 4 from J, leaving 18 bases between them. Looked up from germline, CDR1 is KGHSH and CDR2 is LQKENI.

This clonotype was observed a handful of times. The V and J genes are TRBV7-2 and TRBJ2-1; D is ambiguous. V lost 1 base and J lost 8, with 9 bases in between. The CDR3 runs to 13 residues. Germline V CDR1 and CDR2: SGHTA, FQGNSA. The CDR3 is CASSLEVVDEQFF. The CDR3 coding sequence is TGTGCCAGCAGCTTAGAAGTAGTCGATGAGCAGTTCTTC. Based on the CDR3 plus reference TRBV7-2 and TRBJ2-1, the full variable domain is GAGVSQSPSNKVTEKGKDVELRCDPISGHTALYWYRQSLGQGLEFLIYFQGNSAPDKSGLPSDRFSAERTGGSVSTLTIQRTQQEDSAVYLCASSLEVVDEQFFGPGTRLTVL.

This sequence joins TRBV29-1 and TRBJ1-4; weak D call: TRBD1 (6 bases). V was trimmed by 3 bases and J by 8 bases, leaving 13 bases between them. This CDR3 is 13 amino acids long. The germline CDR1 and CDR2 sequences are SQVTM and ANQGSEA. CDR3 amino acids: CSVDRGGEEKLFF. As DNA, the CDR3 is TGCAGCGTTGATAGGGGGGGGGAGGAAAAACTGTTTTTT.

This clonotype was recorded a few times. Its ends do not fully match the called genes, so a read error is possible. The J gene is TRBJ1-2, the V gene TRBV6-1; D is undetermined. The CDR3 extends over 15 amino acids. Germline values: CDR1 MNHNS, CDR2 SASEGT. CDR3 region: CSSSEAAVPPYGYTF. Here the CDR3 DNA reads TGTTCCAGCAGTGAAGCGGCCGTCCCACCCTATGGCTACACCTTC.

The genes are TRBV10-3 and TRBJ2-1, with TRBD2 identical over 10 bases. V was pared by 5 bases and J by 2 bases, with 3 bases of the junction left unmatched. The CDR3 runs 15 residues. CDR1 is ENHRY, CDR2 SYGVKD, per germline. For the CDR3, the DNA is TGTGCCATCAGTATCCTAGCGGGGGCCTACAATGAGCAGTTCTTC. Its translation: CAISILAGAYNEQFF.

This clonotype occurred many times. The CDR3 DNA reads TGTGCCAGCAGCTTAGCCTCAATAGCCAAAAACATTCAGTACTTC. Protein product: CASSLASIAKNIQYF. The chain combines TRBV7-2 with TRBJ2-4; D ambiguous. The V end was cut by 0 bases, the J end by 0 bases, with 6 bases between. The CDR3 is 15 amino acids. CDR1 is SGHTA and CDR2 is FQGNSA in the germline V gene.

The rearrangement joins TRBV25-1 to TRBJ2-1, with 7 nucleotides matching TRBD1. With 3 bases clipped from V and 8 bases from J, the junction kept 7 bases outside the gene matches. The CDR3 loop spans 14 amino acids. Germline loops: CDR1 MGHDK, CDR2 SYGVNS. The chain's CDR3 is CASSDYRGPDEQFF. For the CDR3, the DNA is TGTGCCAGCAGTGATTACAGGGGACCCGATGAGCAGTTCTTC.

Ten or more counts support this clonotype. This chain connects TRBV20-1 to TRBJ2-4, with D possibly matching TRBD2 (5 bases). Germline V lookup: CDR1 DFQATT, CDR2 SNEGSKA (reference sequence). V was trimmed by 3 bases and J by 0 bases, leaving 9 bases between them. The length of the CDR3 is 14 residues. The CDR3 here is CSARDFLAKNIQYF. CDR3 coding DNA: TGCAGTGCTAGGGACTTCCTAGCCAAAAACATTCAGTACTTC.

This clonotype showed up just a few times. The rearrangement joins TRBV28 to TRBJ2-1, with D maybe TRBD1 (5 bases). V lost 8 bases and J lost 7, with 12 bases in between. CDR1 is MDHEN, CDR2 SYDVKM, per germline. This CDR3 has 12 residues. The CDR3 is CASCLRDNEQFF. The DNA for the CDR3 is TGTGCCAGCTGCCTCAGGGATAATGAGCAGTTCTTC.

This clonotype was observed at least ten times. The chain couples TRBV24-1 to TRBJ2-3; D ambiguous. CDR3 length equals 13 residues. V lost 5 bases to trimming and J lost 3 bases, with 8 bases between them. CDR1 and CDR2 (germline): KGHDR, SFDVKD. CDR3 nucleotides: TGTGCCACCAGTGCTCCACAAACAGATACGCAGTATTTT. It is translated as CATSAPQTDTQYF.

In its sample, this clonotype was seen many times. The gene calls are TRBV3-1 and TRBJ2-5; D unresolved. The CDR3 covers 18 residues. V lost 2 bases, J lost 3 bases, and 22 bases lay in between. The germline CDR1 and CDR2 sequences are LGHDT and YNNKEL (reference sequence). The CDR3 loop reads CASSQRPQTRRLEETQYF. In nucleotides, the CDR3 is TGTGCCAGCAGCCAACGGCCGCAAACAAGGAGATTGGAAGAGACCCAGTACTTC.

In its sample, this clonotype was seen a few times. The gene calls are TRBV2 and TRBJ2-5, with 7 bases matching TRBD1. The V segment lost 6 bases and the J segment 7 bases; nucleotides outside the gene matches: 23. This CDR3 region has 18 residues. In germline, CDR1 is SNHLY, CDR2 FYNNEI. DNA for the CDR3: TGTGCCAGCAGCCCAAAGGGGGCACGGCCGGGCGGTTTAGGGACCCAGTACTTC. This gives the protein CASSPKGARPGGLGTQYF.

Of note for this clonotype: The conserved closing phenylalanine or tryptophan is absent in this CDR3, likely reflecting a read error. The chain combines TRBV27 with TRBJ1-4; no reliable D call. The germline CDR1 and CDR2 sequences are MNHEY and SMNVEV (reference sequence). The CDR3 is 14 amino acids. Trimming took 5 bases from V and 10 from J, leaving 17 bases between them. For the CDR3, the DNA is TGTGCCAGCAGTCAGTCGGGGAGGGATGGAAAACTGTTTTTG. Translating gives CASSQSGRDGKLFL.

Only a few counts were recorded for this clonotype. CDR3 residues: CASSLARISGYSYNEQFF. CDR3 nucleotides: TGTGCCAGCAGCTTAGCCCGAATTAGCGGTTACTCCTACAATGAGCAGTTCTTC. This rearrangement joins TRBV7-9 to TRBJ2-1; D might be TRBD2 (6 bases). CDR1 and CDR2 (germline): SEHNR, FQNEAQ (reference sequence). CDR3 size: 18 residues. The V and J ends lost 0 bases and 0 bases respectively, with 15 bases between them.

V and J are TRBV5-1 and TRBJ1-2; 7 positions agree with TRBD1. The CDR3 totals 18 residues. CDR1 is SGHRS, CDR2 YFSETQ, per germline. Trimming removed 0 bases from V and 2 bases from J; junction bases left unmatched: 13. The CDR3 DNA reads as TGCGCCAGCAGCTTGGAAAAGGGGGCAAGGAGGGGGAACTATGGCTACACCTTC. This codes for CASSLEKGARRGNYGYTF. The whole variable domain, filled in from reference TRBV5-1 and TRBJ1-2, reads KAGVTQTPRYLIKTRGQQVTLSCSPISGHRSVSWYQQTPGQGLQFLFEYFSETQRNKGNFPGRFSGRQFSNSRSEMNVSTLELGDSALYLCASSLEKGARRGNYGYTFGSGTRLTVV.

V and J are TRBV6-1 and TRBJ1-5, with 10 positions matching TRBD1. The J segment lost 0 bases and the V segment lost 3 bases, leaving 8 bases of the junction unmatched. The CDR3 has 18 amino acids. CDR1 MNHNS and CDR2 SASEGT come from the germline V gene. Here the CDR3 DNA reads TGTGCCAGCAGTGACCGGGACAGGGGTCCTTTTAGCAATCAGCCCCAGCATTTT. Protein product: CASSDRDRGPFSNQPQHF.

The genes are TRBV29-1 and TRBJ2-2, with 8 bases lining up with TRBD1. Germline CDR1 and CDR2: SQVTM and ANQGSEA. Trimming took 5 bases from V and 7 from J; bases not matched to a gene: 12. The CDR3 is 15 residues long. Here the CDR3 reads CSVSGQGGLGGELFF. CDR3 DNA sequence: TGCAGCGTTTCAGGACAGGGAGGTTTGGGCGGGGAGCTGTTTTTT.

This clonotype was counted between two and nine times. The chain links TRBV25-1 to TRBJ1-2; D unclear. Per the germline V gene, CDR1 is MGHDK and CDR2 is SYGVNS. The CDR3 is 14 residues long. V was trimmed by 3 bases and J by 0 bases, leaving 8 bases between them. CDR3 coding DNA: TGTGCCAGCAGTGATCCTCTGGCTAACTATGGCTACACCTTC. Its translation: CASSDPLANYGYTF.

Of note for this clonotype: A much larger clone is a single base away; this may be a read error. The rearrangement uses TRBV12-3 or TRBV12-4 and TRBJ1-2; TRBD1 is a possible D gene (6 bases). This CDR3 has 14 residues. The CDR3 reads CASSLMGANYGHTF. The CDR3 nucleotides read TGTGCCAGCAGTTTAATGGGGGCTAACTATGGCCACACCTTC.

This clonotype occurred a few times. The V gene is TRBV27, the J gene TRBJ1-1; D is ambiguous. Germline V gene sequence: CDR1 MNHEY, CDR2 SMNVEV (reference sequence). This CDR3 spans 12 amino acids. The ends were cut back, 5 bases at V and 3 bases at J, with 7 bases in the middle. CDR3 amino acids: CASSDGYTEAFF. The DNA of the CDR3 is TGTGCCAGCAGTGACGGGTACACTGAAGCTTTCTTT.